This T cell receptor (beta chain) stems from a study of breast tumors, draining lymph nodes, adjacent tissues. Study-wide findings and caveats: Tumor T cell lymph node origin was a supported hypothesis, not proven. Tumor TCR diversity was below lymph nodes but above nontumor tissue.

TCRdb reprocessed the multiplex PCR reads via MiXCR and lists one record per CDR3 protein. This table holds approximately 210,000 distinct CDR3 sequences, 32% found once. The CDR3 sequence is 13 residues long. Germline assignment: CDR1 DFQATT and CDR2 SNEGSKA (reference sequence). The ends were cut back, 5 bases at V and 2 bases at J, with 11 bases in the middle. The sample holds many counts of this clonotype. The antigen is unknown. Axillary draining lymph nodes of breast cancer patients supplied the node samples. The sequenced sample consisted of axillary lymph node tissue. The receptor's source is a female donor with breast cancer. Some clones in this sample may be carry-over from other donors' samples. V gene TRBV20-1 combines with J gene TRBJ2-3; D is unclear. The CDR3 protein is CSAPTDFTDTQYF. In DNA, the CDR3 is TGCAGTGCTCCCACAGACTTCACAGATACGCAGTATTTT.